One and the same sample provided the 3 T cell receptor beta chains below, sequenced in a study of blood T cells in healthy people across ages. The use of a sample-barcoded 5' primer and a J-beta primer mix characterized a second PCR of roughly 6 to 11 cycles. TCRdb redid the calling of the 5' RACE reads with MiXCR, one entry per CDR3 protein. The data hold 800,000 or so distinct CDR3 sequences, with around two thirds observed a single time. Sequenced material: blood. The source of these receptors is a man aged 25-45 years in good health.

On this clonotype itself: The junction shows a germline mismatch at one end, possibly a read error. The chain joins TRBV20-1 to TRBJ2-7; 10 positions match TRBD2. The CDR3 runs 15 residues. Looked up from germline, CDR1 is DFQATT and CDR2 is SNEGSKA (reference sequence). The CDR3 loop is CSARSGTSVSYEQYF. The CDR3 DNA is TGCAGTGCTAGATCCGGGACTAGCGTGTCCTACGAGCAATACTTC.

Here the CDR3 DNA reads TGCGCCAGCAGCCGGGACAGGGGTTCCGAGCAGTACTTC. Translated: CASSRDRGSEQYF. The rearrangement links TRBV4-3 to TRBJ2-5; 10 positions agree with TRBD1. Near its end, the DNA agrees better with TRBJ2-7, so the J call may be wrong. This CDR3 comprises 13 residues. Germline lookup yields CDR1 LGHNA and CDR2 YSLEER.

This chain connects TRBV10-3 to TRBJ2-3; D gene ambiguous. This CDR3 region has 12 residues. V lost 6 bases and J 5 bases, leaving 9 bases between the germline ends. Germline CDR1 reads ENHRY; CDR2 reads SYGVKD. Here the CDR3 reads CAIRNIGDTQYF. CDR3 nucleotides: TGTGCCATCAGGAATATAGGAGATACGCAGTATTTT.